The TCR beta chain under discussion was sequenced for a study of T cells after yellow fever vaccination. The study's findings and limits: Clonotype sharing between CD4 and CD8 compartments was small. FACS-sorted repertoires could contain abundant clonotypes contaminating from the bulk population. Compared with primary, the secondary response was weaker and peaked at day 5, not 15.

The CDR3 length is 13 residues. V gave up 6 bases and J gave up 7 bases, with 15 bases separating them. TCRdb processed the 5' RACE reads anew with MiXCR; each CDR3 protein has one entry. The sample shows about 140,000 distinct CDR3 sequences, 7.7% of them seen only once. This clonotype was detected many times. Its antigen is undetermined. The genes are TRBV12-3 or TRBV12-4 and TRBJ1-2, with a possible D match to TRBD1 (6 bases). This specimen consisted of CD4+ T cells sorted from PBMCs, obtained 5 days after the yellow fever booster vaccination. The clonotype comes from a man aged 25-45 years who received the YFV17D yellow fever vaccine. The CDR3 bases are TGTGCCAGCAGGGAAACAGGGAGGTCTGGCTACACCTTC. Translation gives CASRETGRSGYTF.